Here is one T cell receptor beta chain with its context. The antigen remains undetermined. The sample belongs to a study of Ad26.COV2.S vaccination and SARS-CoV-2 variants. Treatment denoted: around 19 received Ad26.COV2.S at low or high dose, single or two shots; a few received placebo; per-sample allocation not given. Sampling happened 63 days after the first vaccine or placebo injection. TCRdb's table, derived via immunoSEQ multiplex PCR, lists solely in-frame clones and lacks some. The sample carries roughly 420,000 clones, approximately 90% recorded once. The CDR3 is 15 residues long. Trimming cost V 5 bases and J 5 bases, with 16 bases left between them. Germline CDR1 is SGHVS and CDR2 is FQNEAQ. The study's findings and limits: Substantial post-vaccination breadth of spike-specific CD8+ and CD4+ T cell responses was reported.

This specimen was peripheral blood, taken in a trial of Ad26.COV2.S vaccine versus placebo. The rearrangement joins TRBV7-8 to TRBJ2-1; possibly TRBD1 for D (6 bases). The origin of this receptor is a person aged 18 to 65 who received the Ad26.COV2.S COVID-19 vaccine or a placebo. The CDR3 reads CASSVSGTSHNEQFF. The CDR3 DNA reads TGTGCCAGCAGCGTATCCGGGACATCCCACAATGAGCAGTTCTTC.